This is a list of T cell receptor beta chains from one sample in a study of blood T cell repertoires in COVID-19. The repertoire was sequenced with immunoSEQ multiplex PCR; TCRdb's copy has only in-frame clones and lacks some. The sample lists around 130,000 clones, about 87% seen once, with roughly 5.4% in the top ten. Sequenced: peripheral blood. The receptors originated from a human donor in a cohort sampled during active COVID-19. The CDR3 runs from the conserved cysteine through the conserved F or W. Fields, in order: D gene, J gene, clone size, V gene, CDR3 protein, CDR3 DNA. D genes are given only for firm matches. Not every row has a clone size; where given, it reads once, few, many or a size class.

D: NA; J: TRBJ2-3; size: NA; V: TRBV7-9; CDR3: CASSLVRGTDTQYF; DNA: TGTGCCAGCAGCTTAGTGAGGGGCACAGATACGCAGTATTTT
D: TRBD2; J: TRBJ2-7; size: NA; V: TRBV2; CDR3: CASRPSGSAGEQYF; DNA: TGTGCCAGCAGACCTAGCGGGAGTGCGGGCGAGCAGTACTTC
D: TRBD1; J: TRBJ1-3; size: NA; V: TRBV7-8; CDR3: CASSSRDRLLSHSSGNTIYF; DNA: TGTGCCAGCAGCTCCCGGGACAGGCTCCTATCCCATAGCTCTGGAAACACCATATATTTT
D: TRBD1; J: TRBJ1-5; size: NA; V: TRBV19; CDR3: CASSRTGRPQHF; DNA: TGTGCCAGTAGTAGGACAGGCCGGCCCCAGCATTTT
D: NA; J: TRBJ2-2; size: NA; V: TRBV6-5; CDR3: CASSYSGGTGELFF; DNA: TGTGCCAGCAGTTACTCGGGGGGTACCGGGGAGCTGTTTTTT
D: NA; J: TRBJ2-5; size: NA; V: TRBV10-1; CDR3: CASSESGSPTLETQYF; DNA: TGCGCCAGCAGTGAGTCGGGCAGTCCTACCCTAGAGACCCAGTACTTC
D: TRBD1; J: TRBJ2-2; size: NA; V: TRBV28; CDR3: CASSLNRGRAGELFF; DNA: TGTGCCAGCAGTTTAAACAGGGGGCGGGCCGGGGAGCTGTTTTTT
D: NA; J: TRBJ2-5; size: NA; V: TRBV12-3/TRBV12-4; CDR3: CASSLSTAQYF; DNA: TGTGCCAGCAGTCTGTCCACGGCCCAGTACTTC
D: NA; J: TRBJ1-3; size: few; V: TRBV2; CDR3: CASRSRTVGNTIYF; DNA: TGTGCCAGCAGAAGCAGGACAGTCGGAAACACCATATATTTT
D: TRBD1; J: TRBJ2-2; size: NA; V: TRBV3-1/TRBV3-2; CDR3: CASARGWGQGSGELFF; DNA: TGTGCCAGCGCCAGGGGGTGGGGACAGGGCTCCGGGGAGCTGTTTTTT
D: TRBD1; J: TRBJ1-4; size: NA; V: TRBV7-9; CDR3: CASSLAGTGLNEKLFF; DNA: TGTGCCAGCAGCTTAGCCGGGACAGGACTTAATGAAAAACTGTTTTTT
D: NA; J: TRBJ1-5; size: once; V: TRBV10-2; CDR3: CASAGGESQPQHF; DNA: TGCGCCAGTGCGGGGGGCGAAAGTCAGCCCCAGCATTTT
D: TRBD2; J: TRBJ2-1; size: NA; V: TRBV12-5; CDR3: CASGLAGGPNEQFF; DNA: TGTGCTAGTGGTTTGGCGGGGGGGCCGAATGAGCAGTTCTTC
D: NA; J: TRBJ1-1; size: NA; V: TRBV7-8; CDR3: CASSLWQKTEAFF; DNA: TGTGCCAGCAGCTTGTGGCAGAAGACTGAAGCTTTCTTT
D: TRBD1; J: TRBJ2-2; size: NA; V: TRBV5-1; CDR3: CATNPGTGTNTGELFF; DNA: TGCGCCACGAACCCGGGGACAGGGACGAACACCGGGGAGCTGTTTTTT
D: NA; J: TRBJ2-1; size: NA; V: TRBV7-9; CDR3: CASSPHRGNEQFF; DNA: TGTGCCAGCAGCCCGCACCGGGGCAATGAGCAGTTCTTC
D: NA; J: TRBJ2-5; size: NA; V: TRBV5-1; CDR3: CASARGREETQYF; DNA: TGCGCCAGCGCCAGGGGACGAGAAGAGACCCAGTACTTC
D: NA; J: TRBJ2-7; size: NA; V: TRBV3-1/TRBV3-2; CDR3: CASSQEVMSGFLTYEQYF; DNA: TGTGCCAGCAGCCAAGAGGTTATGAGCGGGTTTCTTACCTACGAGCAGTACTTC
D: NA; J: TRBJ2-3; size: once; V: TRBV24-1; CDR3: CATSLGRFTDTQYF; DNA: TGTGCCACCAGTTTAGGGAGATTCACAGATACGCAGTATTTT
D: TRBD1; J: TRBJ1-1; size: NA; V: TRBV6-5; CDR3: CASSYGTGEAFF; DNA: TGTGCCAGCAGTTACGGGACAGGCGAAGCTTTCTTT
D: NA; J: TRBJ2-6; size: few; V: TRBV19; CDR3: CASTRDNSGANVLTF; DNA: TGTGCCAGTACCCGGGACAACTCTGGGGCCAACGTCCTGACTTTC
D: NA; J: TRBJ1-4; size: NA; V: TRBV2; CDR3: CASSGQLTTNEKLFF; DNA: TGTGCCAGCAGTGGACAGCTAACAACTAATGAAAAACTGTTTTTT
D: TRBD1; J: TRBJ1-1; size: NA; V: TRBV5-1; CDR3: CASSGTGLNTEAFF; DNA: TGCGCCAGCAGCGGGACAGGTTTGAACACTGAAGCTTTCTTT
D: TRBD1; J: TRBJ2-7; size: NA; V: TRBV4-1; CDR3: CASSHGTGAWEQYF; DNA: TGCGCCAGCAGCCACGGAACAGGGGCTTGGGAGCAGTACTTC
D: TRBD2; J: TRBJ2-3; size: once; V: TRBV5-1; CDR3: CASSSPPGRGATDTQYF; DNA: TGCGCCAGCAGCTCCCCCCCCGGGCGGGGGGCCACAGATACGCAGTATTTT
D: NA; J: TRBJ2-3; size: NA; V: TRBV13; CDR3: CASSLGGLAGVTDTQYF; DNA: TGTGCCAGCAGCTTAGGAGGCCTAGCAGGGGTCACAGATACGCAGTATTTT
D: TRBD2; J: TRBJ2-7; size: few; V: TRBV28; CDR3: CASSLGYSSGDYEQYF; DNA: TGTGCCAGCAGTTTAGGATACAGTAGCGGGGATTACGAGCAGTACTTC
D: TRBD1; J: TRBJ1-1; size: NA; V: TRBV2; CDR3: CASTGGVTEAFF; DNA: TGTGCCAGCACAGGGGGCGTAACTGAAGCTTTCTTT
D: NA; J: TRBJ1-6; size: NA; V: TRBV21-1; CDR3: CASSNYDPGQGFGDSPLHF; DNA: TGTGCCAGCAGCAATTACGATCCGGGACAGGGCTTTGGGGATTCACCCCTCCACTTT
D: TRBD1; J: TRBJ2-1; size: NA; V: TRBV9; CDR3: CASSALGQGSYNEQFF; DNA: TGTGCCAGCAGCGCCCTCGGACAGGGCTCCTACAATGAGCAGTTCTTC
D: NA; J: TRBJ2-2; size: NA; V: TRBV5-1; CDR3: CASITLPGNTGELFF; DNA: TGCGCCAGCATAACCCTTCCCGGGAACACCGGGGAGCTGTTTTTT
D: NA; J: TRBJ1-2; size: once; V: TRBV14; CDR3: CASSQGDYGYTF; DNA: TGTGCCAGCAGCCAAGGCGACTATGGCTACACCTTC
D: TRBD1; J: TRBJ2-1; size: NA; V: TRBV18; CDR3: CASSPGTGGYEQFF; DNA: TGTGCCAGCTCACCAGGGACAGGGGGGTATGAGCAGTTCTTC
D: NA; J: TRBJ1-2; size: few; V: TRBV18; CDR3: CASSPRGIPQGTNYGYTF; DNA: TGTGCCAGCTCACCGCGTGGGATACCGCAGGGGACTAACTATGGCTACACCTTC
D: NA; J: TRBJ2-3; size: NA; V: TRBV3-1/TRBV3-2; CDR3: CASSQELLDEDTQYF; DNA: TGTGCCAGCAGCCAAGAACTCCTAGACGAAGATACGCAGTATTTT
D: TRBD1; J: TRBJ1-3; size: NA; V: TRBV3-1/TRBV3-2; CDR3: CASSQVGQGPGNTIYF; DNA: TGTGCCAGCAGCCAAGTAGGACAGGGACCTGGAAACACCATATATTTT
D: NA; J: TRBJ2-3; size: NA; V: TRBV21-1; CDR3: CASSKVVASGRVPGFTSTDTQYF; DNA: TGTGCCAGCAGCAAAGTGGTTGCGAGCGGGAGGGTACCCGGGTTCACTAGCACAGATACGCAGTATTTT
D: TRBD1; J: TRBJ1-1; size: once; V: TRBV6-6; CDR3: CASITQGRNTEAFF; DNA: TGTGCCAGCATCACACAGGGGCGGAACACTGAAGCTTTCTTT
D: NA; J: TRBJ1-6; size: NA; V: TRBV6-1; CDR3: CASSENRGFGSPLHF; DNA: TGTGCCAGCAGTGAGAACCGGGGGTTTGGCTCACCCCTCCACTTT